The clone carrying this T cell receptor beta chain was counted once. Trimming shortened V by 5 bases and J by 4 bases, and 11 bases separated the two germline ends. CDR3 length: 13 amino acids. Germline V gene data show CDR1 as SEHNR and CDR2 as FQNEAQ (reference sequence). This record belongs to a study of blood T cell repertoires in COVID-19. About the research overall: Samples taken during acute and convalescent COVID-19 were collected in the United States, Italy and Spain. PBMCs, B-cell-depleted T cells, or T cells were the source of the cDNA or gDNA that made up the material.

Methods used by the authors: Amplified reference gene primers provided the basis for estimating nucleated cell counts. TCRdb's copy holds only in-frame clones and misses some; the assay was immunoSEQ multiplex PCR. That table is the source of V, J and clone size, and D and trimming were worked out from the DNA. The sample contains 150,000 or so clones, about 89% of which appear only once. The sample was peripheral blood. The clonotype was recovered from a man aged 55-75 years with active or convalescent COVID-19. This chain uses TRBV7-9 with TRBJ1-1, with D possibly matching TRBD1 (6 bases). CDR3 residues: CASSLQGFTEAFF. The CDR3 nucleotides read TGTGCCAGCAGCCTACAGGGTTTCACTGAAGCTTTCTTT.